The 23 T cell receptor beta chains below were found in one sample sequenced in a study of OX40 agonist ivuxolimab in advanced cancers. The table came from immunoSEQ multiplex PCR; TCRdb's copy has only in-frame clones and leaves some out. The data contain about 68,000 clones, around 93% of them singletons. The source material was CD4+ or CD8+ T cells sorted from blood, sampled in a trial of the OX40 agonist ivuxolimab. The receptors were sampled from an adult with an advanced solid tumor such as melanoma, head and neck, liver or kidney cancer.

The rearrangement links TRBV25-1 to TRBJ2-2; D is uncertain. The length of the CDR3 is 13 residues. Germline assignment: CDR1 MGHDK and CDR2 SYGVNS. With 4 bases removed from V and 8 bases from J, the gap between germline ends came to 11 bases. The CDR3, as DNA: TGTGCCAGCAGTGCCCCGATCTCAGGGGAGCTGTTTTTT. Its translation is CASSAPISGELFF. The complete variable domain, with remaining parts taken from reference TRBV25-1 and TRBJ2-2, reads EADIYQTPRYLVIGTGKKITLECSQTMGHDKMYWYQQDPGMELHLIHYSYGVNSTEKGDLSSESTVSRIRTEHFPLTLESARPSHTSQYLCASSAPISGELFFGEGSRLTVL.

The V gene is TRBV19, the J gene TRBJ1-5; perhaps TRBD1 as D (6 bases). CDR3 length: 15 residues. Trimming took 6 bases from V and 0 from J, leaving 12 bases between them. Germline-derived CDR1 and CDR2 are LNHDA and SQIVND (reference sequence). This CDR3 is CASSQDRFSNQPQHF. The CDR3 DNA is TGTGCCAGTAGCCAAGACAGGTTTAGCAATCAGCCCCAGCATTTT.

The chain is built from TRBV30 and TRBJ1-1, with D perhaps TRBD1 (6 bases). V lost 0 bases, J lost 3 bases, and 11 bases lay in between. Germline values: CDR1 GTSNPN, CDR2 SVGIG (reference sequence). This CDR3 has 14 residues. CDR3 sequence reads: CAWSVLGAYTEAFF. The CDR3 DNA is TGTGCCTGGAGTGTACTGGGGGCCTACACTGAAGCTTTCTTT. The full variable domain, completed using reference TRBV30 and TRBJ1-1, is SQTIHQWPATLVQPVGSPLSLECTVEGTSNPNLYWYRQAAGRGLQLLFYSVGIGQISSEVPQNLSASRPQDRQFILSSKKLLLSDSGFYLCAWSVLGAYTEAFFGQGTRLTVV.

V is TRBV27 and J is TRBJ1-5; D is perhaps TRBD1 (6 bases). V dropped 3 bases and J dropped 6 bases, with 9 bases sitting between them. This CDR3 is 13 amino acids long. Germline assignment: CDR1 MNHEY and CDR2 SMNVEV (reference sequence). CDR3 sequence: CASSFRGGQPQHF. CDR3 nucleotides: TGTGCCAGCAGTTTCAGGGGCGGTCAGCCCCAGCATTTT.

This chain uses TRBV9 with TRBJ2-7; D perhaps matches TRBD1 (7 bases). This CDR3 is built from 15 residues. From germline, CDR1 is SGDLS and CDR2 YYNGEE. The V end lost 3 bases, the J end lost 0 bases, and 13 bases lay between the germline ends. CDR3 nucleotides: TGTGCCAGCAGCGCGGGGGACAGCTTCTCCTACGAGCAGTACTTC. Translating it yields CASSAGDSFSYEQYF.

J is TRBJ1-5 and V is TRBV2; no firm D call. Trimming cost V 8 bases and J 2 bases, with 10 bases left between them. The CDR3 is made up of 13 amino acids. The germline V gene has CDR1 SNHLY and CDR2 FYNNEI. Written as DNA, the CDR3 is TGTGCCAGCGGGGTTTCGGGCAATCAGCCCCAGCATTTT. Translated, it gives CASGVSGNQPQHF.

CDR3 in amino acids: CATSRLAGGRYNEQFF. Written as DNA, the CDR3 is TGTGCCACCAGCAGGCTAGCGGGAGGGCGTTACAATGAGCAGTTCTTC. This sequence joins TRBV15 and TRBJ2-1, with 12 bases aligning to TRBD2. The CDR3 totals 16 residues. The junction had 4 bases not matched to a gene; V was cut back by 3 bases and J by 4 bases. From germline, CDR1 is LNHNV and CDR2 YYDKDF (reference sequence).

This clone was counted once. This chain joins TRBV7-3 and TRBJ2-1; 10 bases are a match to TRBD2. The CDR3 loop spans 18 amino acids. Germline CDR1 and CDR2: SGHTA and FQGTGA. Unmatched junction bases numbered 9, after V lost 4 bases and J lost 0 bases. CDR3 amino acids: CASSSQREGRGSYNEQFF. The CDR3 DNA reads TGTGCCAGCAGCTCCCAGCGGGAGGGCCGAGGCTCCTACAATGAGCAGTTCTTC.

This rearrangement joins TRBV5-1 to TRBJ1-5, with 8 positions matching TRBD1. The ends lost 0 bases at V and 6 bases at J; junction bases unmatched: 5. CDR3 length: 15 amino acids. The germline V gene encodes CDR1 SGHRS and CDR2 YFSETQ. The CDR3 nucleotides are TGCGCCAGCAGCTTGGACGGACAGGGAAGTCAGCCCCAGCATTTT. Its protein product is CASSLDGQGSQPQHF.

The CDR3 spells CASSSFRGEDTEAFF. In DNA, the CDR3 is TGTGCCAGCAGCTCCTTTCGAGGGGAGGACACTGAAGCTTTCTTT. The chain uses TRBV11-1 and TRBJ1-1, with TRBD1 as a possible D gene (5 bases). V dropped 4 bases and J dropped 3 bases, with 15 bases sitting between them. CDR1 and CDR2 from the germline V gene are SGHAT and FQDESV (reference sequence). The CDR3 spans 15 residues. Full variable domain (remainder filled in from reference TRBV11-1 and TRBJ1-1): EAEVAQSPRYKITEKSQAVAFWCDPISGHATLYWYRQILGQGPELLVQFQDESVVDDSQLPKDRFSAERLKGVDSTLKIQPAELGDSAMYLCASSSFRGEDTEAFFGQGTRLTVV.

Points on this clone: Relative to the germline gene, one junction end is altered; a read error may explain this. J is TRBJ2-3 and V is TRBV19, with TRBD2 identical over 10 bases. Per the germline V gene, CDR1 is LNHDA and CDR2 is SQIVND (reference sequence). This CDR3 is built from 16 residues. The CDR3 loop is CASSISASGSRDTQYF. The CDR3 DNA reads as TGTGCCAGTAGTATATCGGCTAGCGGGAGCAGAGATACGCAGTATTTT.

This chain links TRBV7-6 with TRBJ2-7; TRBD2 is a possible D gene (5 bases). CDR1 is SGHVS and CDR2 is FNYEAQ in the germline V gene. Trimming removed 5 bases at V and 4 bases at J, with 24 bases between. This CDR3 is 17 amino acids long. The CDR3 nucleotides read TGTGCCAGCAGCCCTTCTATCTCACATGGGAGACCGTACGAGCAGTACTTC. It is translated as CASSPSISHGRPYEQYF. Combining the CDR3 with reference TRBV7-6 and TRBJ2-7 gives the whole variable domain GAGVSQSPRYKVTKRGQDVALRCDPISGHVSLYWYRQALGQGPEFLTYFNYEAQQDKSGLPNDRFSAERPEGSISTLTIQRTEQRDSAMYRCASSPSISHGRPYEQYFGPGTRLTVT.

V is TRBV5-1 and J is TRBJ1-1; D possibly corresponds to TRBD1 (5 bases). The CDR3 covers 16 residues. With 0 bases removed from V and 1 base from J, the gap between germline ends came to 13 bases. Per germline, CDR1 SGHRS and CDR2 YFSETQ. CDR3 amino acids: CASSLVGVGPNTEAFF. CDR3 nucleotide sequence: TGCGCCAGCAGCTTGGTTGGCGTGGGGCCGAACACTGAAGCTTTCTTT.

The chain combines TRBV19 with TRBJ2-5, with a weak D call TRBD1 (6 bases). The germline V gene has CDR1 LNHDA and CDR2 SQIVND (reference sequence). This CDR3 is 13 amino acids long. V shed 5 bases and J shed 3 bases, with 10 bases lying between them. The DNA of the CDR3 is TGTGCCAGTAGTGTAACAGGGAAAGAGACCCAGTACTTC. It is translated as CASSVTGKETQYF.

The CDR3 coding sequence is TGTGCCAGCAGCTCGACAAGGCAGGTTCGCACCGGGGAGCTGTTTTTT. This sequence encodes CASSSTRQVRTGELFF. The rearrangement links TRBV7-3 to TRBJ2-2; no clear D gene. Germline CDR1 is SGHTA and CDR2 is FQGTGA. The CDR3 length is 16 residues. The V end was cut by 4 bases, the J end by 4 bases, with 16 bases between.

This chain uses TRBV5-1 with TRBJ1-2, with D perhaps TRBD1 (5 bases). This CDR3 has 13 residues. CDR1 SGHRS and CDR2 YFSETQ come from the germline V gene. The V end lost 4 bases, the J end lost 0 bases, and 7 bases lay between the germline ends. CDR3 sequence reads: CASSATANYGYTF. The DNA for the CDR3 is TGCGCCAGCAGCGCGACAGCTAACTATGGCTACACCTTC.

V is TRBV9 and J is TRBJ1-3; maybe TRBD1 (6 bases). CDR3 length: 16 residues. CDR1 SGDLS and CDR2 YYNGEE come from the germline V gene. Trimming shortened V by 4 bases and J by 0 bases, and 14 bases separated the two germline ends. The CDR3 nucleotides read TGTGCCAGCAGCCCTCAAAGGGGGTCCTCTGGAAACACCATATATTTT. Encoded protein: CASSPQRGSSGNTIYF.

The V and J genes are TRBV5-1 and TRBJ1-1; 11 bases align to TRBD1. This CDR3 contains 18 residues. CDR1 is SGHRS, CDR2 YFSETQ, per germline. Unmatched junction bases numbered 11, after V lost 0 bases and J lost 4 bases. The chain's CDR3 is CASSLAGQGAQKGTEAFF. CDR3 DNA sequence: TGCGCCAGCAGCTTGGCCGGACAGGGGGCGCAGAAGGGCACTGAAGCTTTCTTT.

The chain recombines TRBV6-6 with TRBJ2-7; tentative D call: TRBD2 (5 bases). This CDR3 region has 15 residues. Germline values: CDR1 MNHNY, CDR2 SVGAGI (reference sequence). Trimming removed 0 bases from V and 7 bases from J, with 16 bases in between. The CDR3 nucleotides are TGTGCCAGCAGTTACTCGCCTTCACTAGTGGGGGAGCAGTACTTC. Protein sequence: CASSYSPSLVGEQYF.

CDR3 nucleotide sequence: TGCGCCAGCAGCTTGGGACAGGGACCCTACGAGCAGTACTTC. Translating it yields CASSLGQGPYEQYF. The chain carries TRBV5-1 and TRBJ2-7; 7 bases align to TRBD1. This CDR3 is 14 amino acids long. With V trimmed by 0 bases and J by 2 bases, 2 bases remained unmatched. CDR1 is SGHRS, CDR2 YFSETQ, per germline.

The rearrangement links TRBV7-3 to TRBJ2-1, with D perhaps TRBD1 or TRBD2 (6 bases each). Germline CDR1 reads SGHTA; CDR2 reads FQGTGA. The V gene lost 5 bases and the J gene lost 9 bases, with 17 bases spanning the gap. The CDR3 length is 14 residues. The CDR3 reads CASSLPLGGSEQFF. In nucleotides, the CDR3 is TGTGCCAGCAGCCTCCCGTTAGGGGGGAGTGAGCAGTTCTTC.

V gene TRBV29-1 combines with J gene TRBJ2-5; TRBD2 agrees at 9 bases. V was pared by 7 bases and J by 4 bases, with 10 bases of the junction left unmatched. The V gene's germline CDR1 is SQVTM and CDR2 ANQGSEA. This CDR3 comprises 14 residues. As DNA, the CDR3 is TGCAGCGCCCAAGGAGGGACTAGCCTAGAGACCCAGTACTTC. Encoded protein: CSAQGGTSLETQYF.

The chain joins TRBV19 to TRBJ1-4; D is possibly TRBD1 (6 bases). The germline CDR1 and CDR2 sequences are LNHDA and SQIVND (reference sequence). V was shortened by 9 bases and J by 4 bases, with 15 bases between the two germline ends. CDR3 length: 14 residues. CDR3 nucleotide sequence: TGTGCCAGCAGCCCAGGACAGCTTAATGAAAAACTGTTTTTT. Translated: CASSPGQLNEKLFF. Full variable domain (missing parts from reference TRBV19 and TRBJ1-4): DGGITQSPKYLFRKEGQNVTLSCEQNLNHDAMYWYRQDPGQGLRLIYYSQIVNDFQKGDIAEGYSVSREKKESFPLTVTSAQKNPTAFYLCASSPGQLNEKLFFGSGTQLSVL.